This record looks at one T cell receptor (beta chain) sequence and its context. These data come from a study of T cell changes during pregnancy in multiple sclerosis. Some clones are missing from TCRdb's copy, which holds only in-frame ones; the method was immunoSEQ multiplex PCR. The sample shows tens of thousands of clones, under 95% of them seen only once. This CDR3 has 13 residues. CDR1 is SGDLS, CDR2 YYNGEE, per germline. V lost 0 bases and J lost 4, with 5 bases in between. The rearrangement links TRBV9 to TRBJ1-3; unclear D gene. Sequenced material: peripheral blood, taken in the second trimester of pregnancy. The sequence was obtained from a female donor in good health, enrolled as a control in a pregnancy study. The CDR3 nucleotides read TGTGCCAGCAGCGTAGGCAGGGGAAACACCATATATTTT. Residues: CASSVGRGNTIYF.